This is a list of T cell receptor beta chains from one sample in a study of blood T cells in healthy people across ages. TCRdb re-derived calls from the 5' RACE reads in MiXCR, one entry per CDR3 protein. This sample yields about 680,000 distinct CDR3 sequences, of which roughly 50% are seen a single time; 30% to 40% belongs to the top ten. Sequencing input: blood. Receptors originate from a woman aged 60-75 years in good health. Each CDR3 is given with its conserved first and last residue. The D gene is left open where the match is weak. Not all rows give a size; the values are once, few, many and, for expanded clones, a class.

J: TRBJ2-5
size: few
V: TRBV12-3/TRBV12-4
D: TRBD1
CDR3: CASSFYRDSQETQYF
DNA: TGTGCCAGCAGTTTTTACAGGGACAGTCAAGAGACCCAGTACTTC

J: TRBJ2-5
size: -
V: TRBV6-5
D: TRBD2
CDR3: CASRPASGRRRETQYF
DNA: TGTGCCAGCAGGCCGGCTAGCGGGAGGAGAAGAGAGACCCAGTACTTC

J: TRBJ2-3
size: -
V: TRBV28
D: -
CDR3: CASSHKGPDTQYF
DNA: TGTGCCAGCAGCCATAAGGGGCCAGATACGCAGTATTTT

J: TRBJ2-7
size: -
V: TRBV6-6
D: -
CDR3: CASSYSGIGSSEQYF
DNA: TGTGCCAGCAGTTACTCGGGAATAGGGTCAAGCGAGCAGTACTTC

J: TRBJ2-5
size: -
V: TRBV20-1
D: -
CDR3: CSATRGESIVKTQYF
DNA: TGCAGTGCTACCAGGGGGGAGTCCATAGTAAAGACCCAGTACTTC

J: TRBJ2-5
size: few
V: TRBV9
D: TRBD2
CDR3: CASSPGSSGREQETQYF
DNA: TGTGCCAGCAGCCCCGGCTCTAGCGGGAGAGAACAAGAGACCCAGTACTTC

J: TRBJ1-1
size: -
V: TRBV10-3
D: -
CDR3: CAISDATAEAFF
DNA: TGTGCCATCAGCGATGCGACAGCTGAAGCTTTCTTT

J: TRBJ2-1
size: -
V: TRBV13
D: -
CDR3: CASSLMGAQGFLNNEQFF
DNA: TGTGCCAGCAGCTTAATGGGAGCTCAGGGGTTCTTAAACAATGAGCAGTTCTTC

J: TRBJ1-2
size: -
V: TRBV29-1
D: TRBD1
CDR3: CSVRGQGRDYGYTF
DNA: TGCAGCGTTCGCGGACAGGGCCGGGACTATGGCTACACCTTC

J: TRBJ2-5
size: -
V: TRBV13
D: -
CDR3: CASSPPLRGETQYF
DNA: TGTGCCAGCAGCCCTCCGCTCCGAGGGGAGACCCAGTACTTC

J: TRBJ2-5
size: -
V: TRBV30
D: -
CDR3: CAWSLGFQETQYF
DNA: TGTGCCTGGAGTTTGGGGTTCCAAGAGACCCAGTACTTC

J: TRBJ2-5
size: -
V: TRBV7-2
D: TRBD2
CDR3: CASSSEAGARNEQYF
DNA: TGTGCCAGCAGCTCTGAGGCGGGAGCTAGGAATGAGCAGTACTTC

J: TRBJ2-3
size: -
V: TRBV30
D: -
CDR3: CAWSVSDTQYF
DNA: TGTGCCTGGAGTGTCTCAGATACGCAGTATTTT

J: TRBJ2-1
size: -
V: TRBV10-3
D: TRBD2
CDR3: CAISPGLAGGDNEQFF
DNA: TGTGCCATCAGCCCCGGACTAGCGGGAGGTGACAATGAGCAGTTCTTC

J: TRBJ2-7
size: few
V: TRBV7-8
D: -
CDR3: CASSSYTGSYEQYF
DNA: TGTGCCAGCAGCTCGTACACGGGATCCTACGAGCAGTACTTC

J: TRBJ2-5
size: -
V: TRBV10-3
D: TRBD1
CDR3: CASNDRVRQETQYF
DNA: TGTGCCAGCAACGACAGGGTGAGGCAAGAGACCCAGTACTTC

J: TRBJ2-7
size: -
V: TRBV15
D: -
CDR3: CATSSEGGIQYF
DNA: TGTGCCACCAGCAGTGAAGGGGGGATTCAGTACTTC

J: TRBJ1-1
size: -
V: TRBV29-1
D: -
CDR3: CSVGAWANAGNTEAFF
DNA: TGCAGCGTTGGGGCCTGGGCCAACGCCGGGAACACTGAAGCTTTCTTT

J: TRBJ2-4
size: -
V: TRBV6-2/TRBV6-3
D: TRBD2
CDR3: CASSPGTSVLTKNIQYF
DNA: TGTGCCAGCAGTCCCGGGACTAGCGTTTTAACCAAAAACATTCAGTACTTC

J: TRBJ1-5
size: -
V: TRBV12-3/TRBV12-4
D: -
CDR3: CASSLYRGPQHF
DNA: TGCGCCAGCAGTTTATATAGGGGGCCCCAGCATTTT

J: TRBJ2-6
size: -
V: TRBV6-2/TRBV6-3
D: -
CDR3: CASSYSTGANVLTF
DNA: TGTGCCAGCAGTTACTCGACAGGGGCCAACGTCCTGACTTTC

J: TRBJ1-6
size: -
V: TRBV29-1
D: -
CDR3: CSVGDGTNSPLHF
DNA: TGCAGCGTTGGGGACGGGACTAATTCACCCCTCCACTTT

J: TRBJ1-1
size: -
V: TRBV2
D: -
CDR3: CASSAERNTEAFF
DNA: TGTGCCAGCAGTGCAGAGCGGAACACTGAAGCTTTCTTT

J: TRBJ2-7
size: -
V: TRBV7-2
D: TRBD1
CDR3: CASSPRQGWAYGQYF
DNA: TGTGCCAGCAGCCCGAGACAGGGGTGGGCCTACGGGCAGTACTTC

J: TRBJ2-7
size: many
V: TRBV20-1
D: TRBD2
CDR3: CSAQPGLAGNREQYF
DNA: TGCAGTGCCCAACCGGGACTAGCGGGAAACAGAGAGCAGTACTTC

J: TRBJ2-7
size: -
V: TRBV9
D: TRBD1
CDR3: CASSVGTGGSYEQYF
DNA: TGTGCCAGCAGCGTAGGGACAGGGGGCTCCTACGAGCAGTACTTC

J: TRBJ2-5
size: -
V: TRBV10-3
D: -
CDR3: CAISEEEETQYF
DNA: TGTGCCATCAGTGAGGAGGAAGAGACCCAGTACTTC

J: TRBJ1-4
size: -
V: TRBV20-1
D: TRBD1
CDR3: CSARVGTGEKLFF
DNA: TGCAGTGCTAGGGTCGGGACAGGTGAAAAACTGTTTTTT

J: TRBJ2-1
size: few
V: TRBV5-6
D: -
CDR3: CASSFGMLARPVGDEQFF
DNA: TGTGCCAGCAGCTTCGGAATGTTAGCGAGGCCGGTGGGAGATGAGCAGTTCTTC

J: TRBJ2-7
size: few
V: TRBV3-1
D: -
CDR3: CATRGWQTYEQYF
DNA: TGTGCCACCCGCGGCTGGCAGACCTACGAGCAGTACTTC

J: TRBJ2-1
size: -
V: TRBV6-4
D: -
CDR3: CASSHDGRGEQFF
DNA: TGTGCCAGCAGTCACGACGGACGGGGGGAGCAGTTCTTC

J: TRBJ1-4
size: -
V: TRBV5-5
D: TRBD1
CDR3: CASRRTGTGVEREKLFF
DNA: TGTGCCAGCAGACGGACCGGGACAGGGGTGGAAAGGGAAAAACTGTTTTTT

J: TRBJ2-5
size: few
V: TRBV7-3
D: -
CDR3: CASGVGPSETQYF
DNA: TGTGCCAGCGGCGTAGGGCCCTCAGAGACCCAGTACTTC

J: TRBJ2-3
size: -
V: TRBV12-3/TRBV12-4
D: TRBD1
CDR3: CASSTTFRDREYF
DNA: TGTGCCAGCAGCACGACCTTCCGGGACAGGGAGTATTTT

J: TRBJ1-4
size: -
V: TRBV6-5
D: -
CDR3: CASSRDREEKLFF
DNA: TGTGCCAGCAGCCGGGACCGAGAGGAAAAACTGTTTTTT

J: TRBJ2-2
size: few
V: TRBV7-6
D: -
CDR3: CASSIPGGGGELFF
DNA: TGTGCCAGCAGCATCCCCGGGGGTGGCGGGGAGCTGTTTTTT

J: TRBJ1-6
size: -
V: TRBV15
D: -
CDR3: CVTQLGAVNSPLHF
DNA: TGTGTCACCCAACTTGGGGCGGTGAATTCACCCCTCCACTTT

J: TRBJ2-1
size: -
V: TRBV4-3
D: -
CDR3: CASSQDPGRNEQFF
DNA: TGCGCCAGCAGCCAAGATCCCGGACGGAATGAGCAGTTCTTC

J: TRBJ2-5
size: -
V: TRBV5-1
D: -
CDR3: CASSPPGAEETQYF
DNA: TGCGCCAGCAGCCCCCCTGGGGCTGAAGAGACCCAGTACTTC

J: TRBJ2-3
size: -
V: TRBV5-1
D: -
CDR3: CASSLFRGNTDTQYF
DNA: TGCGCCAGCAGCTTATTCCGCGGGAACACAGATACGCAGTATTTT

J: TRBJ1-2
size: -
V: TRBV29-1
D: -
CDR3: CSVEEGALDCGYTF
DNA: TGCAGCGTTGAAGAAGGGGCTTTGGACTGTGGCTACACCTTC

J: TRBJ1-2
size: -
V: TRBV6-6
D: -
CDR3: CASSPYIGGYTF
DNA: TGTGCCAGCAGCCCCTATATCGGTGGCTACACCTTC